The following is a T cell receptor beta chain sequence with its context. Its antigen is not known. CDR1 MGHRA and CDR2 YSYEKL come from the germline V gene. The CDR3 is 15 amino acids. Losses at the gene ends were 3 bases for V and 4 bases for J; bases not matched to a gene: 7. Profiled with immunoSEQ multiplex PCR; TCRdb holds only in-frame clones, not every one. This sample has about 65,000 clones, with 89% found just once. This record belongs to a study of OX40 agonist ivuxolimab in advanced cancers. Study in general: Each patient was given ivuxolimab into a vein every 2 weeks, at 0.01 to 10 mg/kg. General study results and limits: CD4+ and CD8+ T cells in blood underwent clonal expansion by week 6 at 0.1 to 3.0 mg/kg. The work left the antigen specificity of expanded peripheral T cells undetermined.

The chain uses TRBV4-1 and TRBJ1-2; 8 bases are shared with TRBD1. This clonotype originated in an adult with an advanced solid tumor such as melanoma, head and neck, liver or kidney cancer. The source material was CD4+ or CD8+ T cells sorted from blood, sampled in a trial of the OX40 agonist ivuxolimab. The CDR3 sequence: CASSHGQGGSYGYTF. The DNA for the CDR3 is TGCGCCAGCAGCCACGGACAGGGCGGGAGCTATGGCTACACCTTC.